The 32 T cell receptor beta chains below were found in one sample sequenced in a study of blood T cells in healthy people across ages. The authors ran a second PCR of 7 to 11 cycles using a sample-barcoded 5' primer and a J-beta primer mix. Each CDR3 protein is one row after TCRdb ran MiXCR on the 5' RACE reads. The data contain approximately 800,000 distinct CDR3 sequences, less than 70% of them singletons. Source material: blood. The receptors stem from a man aged 80 or over in good health.

The V gene is TRBV9, the J gene TRBJ2-5; 11 nucleotides agree with TRBD2. The germline CDR1 and CDR2 sequences are SGDLS and YYNGEE. CDR3 length: 17 amino acids. V trimming: 0 bases; J trimming: 2 bases; junction bases outside the gene matches: 6. CDR3 in amino acids: CASSVGVAGGGQETQYF. The DNA for the CDR3 is TGTGCCAGCAGCGTAGGTGTAGCGGGAGGGGGTCAAGAGACCCAGTACTTC.

CDR3 loop: CASSLGQVGETQYF. CDR3 coding DNA: TGCGCCAGCAGCTTGGGGCAGGTGGGGGAGACCCAGTACTTC. The genes are TRBV5-1 and TRBJ2-5; D gene unclear. CDR1 is SGHRS and CDR2 is YFSETQ in the germline V gene. The CDR3 is 14 residues long. Between the trimmed V and J ends, which lost 0 bases and 5 bases, there was a span of 11 bases.

The CDR3 DNA reads as TGTGCCAGCAGTTCAGGGACAGGTTTATTCTACGAGCAGTACTTC. Encoded protein: CASSSGTGLFYEQYF. The chain recombines TRBV7-8 with TRBJ2-7; 8 bases match TRBD1. J was trimmed by 3 bases and V by 6 bases; bases with no gene match: 10. This CDR3 has 15 residues. CDR1 and CDR2 from the germline V gene are SGHVS and FQNEAQ.

CDR3 sequence reads: CASSLGSGPTYEQYF. CDR3 nucleotides: TGTGCCAGCAGCCTGGGTAGCGGCCCTACCTACGAGCAGTACTTC. The J gene is TRBJ2-4, the V gene TRBV4-2, with D perhaps TRBD2 (6 bases). The closer fit of TRBJ2-7 to the DNA end suggests the J call may be wrong. This CDR3 contains 15 residues. The germline V gene encodes CDR1 LGHNA and CDR2 YNFKEQ.

This chain uses TRBV27 with TRBJ1-1, with a tentative D call TRBD1 (5 bases). CDR1 is MNHEY and CDR2 is SMNVEV in the germline V gene (reference sequence). V was trimmed by 6 bases and J by 1 base, leaving 24 bases between them. The CDR3 runs 18 residues. In nucleotides, the CDR3 is TGTGCCAGCAGACGAGTGGGGCCAAACCCTTACGAGAACACTGAAGCTTTCTTT. Its protein product is CASRRVGPNPYENTEAFF.

The chain links TRBV4-1 to TRBJ1-2, with 9 nucleotides matching TRBD1. The junction had 15 bases not matched to a gene; V was cut back by 3 bases and J by 7 bases. The CDR3 is 17 residues long. CDR1 is MGHRA and CDR2 is YSYEKL in the germline V gene. Here the CDR3 DNA reads TGCGCCAGCAGCCACCCCAACCCGGGACAGGGAATGTTTGGCTACACCTTC. This gives the protein CASSHPNPGQGMFGYTF.

The V and J genes are TRBV3-1 and TRBJ2-4; 8 nucleotides line up with TRBD1. The J call is doubtful: the DNA matches TRBJ2-7 better. CDR3 length: 14 amino acids. From germline, CDR1 is LGHDT and CDR2 YNNKEL (reference sequence). The CDR3 is CASSQGYRGNEQYF. The CDR3 DNA sequence: TGTGCCAGCAGCCAGGGTTACAGGGGGAACGAGCAGTACTTC.

V gene TRBV27 combines with J gene TRBJ2-3; D possibly corresponds to TRBD2 (6 bases). This CDR3 contains 17 residues. V was trimmed by 1 base and J by 0 bases, leaving 14 bases between them. Germline V CDR1 and CDR2: MNHEY, SMNVEV (reference sequence). The CDR3 DNA follows: TGTGCCAGCAGTTTATGGGCGGGGACTTTCAGCACAGATACGCAGTATTTT. This encodes CASSLWAGTFSTDTQYF.

There are many counts of this clonotype. V and J are TRBV12-3 or TRBV12-4 and TRBJ2-7; 9 bases align to TRBD1. This CDR3 region has 14 residues. V trimming: 4 bases; J trimming: 4 bases; junction bases outside the gene matches: 5. The DNA of the CDR3 is TGTGCCAGCAGTTGGTCGGGACAGGGTTACGAGCAGTACTTC. Protein: CASSWSGQGYEQYF.

This clonotype was detected a few times. The chain employs TRBV20-1 and TRBJ2-5; D possibly matches TRBD1 or TRBD2 (5 bases each). The J call may be mistaken, given a closer DNA end match to TRBJ2-7. CDR1 and CDR2 (germline): DFQATT, SNEGSKA (reference sequence). This CDR3 spans 16 amino acids. CDR3 region: CSASGGRSSPRYEQYF. Written as DNA, the CDR3 is TGCAGTGCTAGTGGGGGTCGATCGTCCCCTAGATACGAGCAGTACTTC.

The J gene is TRBJ2-7, the V gene TRBV6-6; 10 nucleotides align to TRBD2. The CDR3 extends over 14 amino acids. In germline, CDR1 is MNHNY, CDR2 SVGAGI (reference sequence). After removal of 6 bases from V and 3 bases from J, the junction contained 5 bases not matched to a gene. The CDR3 region is CASSWTSGIYEQYF. The CDR3 region has the DNA TGTGCCAGCAGCTGGACTAGCGGCATCTACGAGCAGTACTTC.

The chain combines TRBV29-1 with TRBJ2-5; TRBD2 aligns across 7 bases. The trim removed 3 bases at V and 5 bases at J, leaving 18 bases unmatched. CDR1 SQVTM and CDR2 ANQGSEA come from the germline V gene. This CDR3 has 17 amino acids. The CDR3 bases are TGCAGCGTTGAGGGGGGGGTGCTAGTACCTCCCGGTGAGACCCAGTACTTC. As protein: CSVEGGVLVPPGETQYF.

This chain uses TRBV10-3 with TRBJ2-7; a possible D gene is TRBD2 (5 bases). Trimming removed 0 bases at V and 1 base at J, with 7 bases between. CDR3 length equals 14 residues. Germline loops: CDR1 ENHRY, CDR2 SYGVKD. Written as DNA, the CDR3 is TGTGCCATCAGTGAGTCTAGGGAGTCCTACGAGCAGTACTTC. The encoded protein is CAISESRESYEQYF.

The chain joins TRBV28 to TRBJ2-1; a possible D gene is TRBD1 (5 bases). The germline gives CDR1 MDHEN, CDR2 SYDVKM. CDR3 length equals 14 residues. V was pared by 10 bases and J by 4 bases, with 17 bases between. The CDR3 protein is CATEGRQGYNEQFF. CDR3 in DNA: TGTGCCACCGAAGGTCGGCAGGGATACAATGAGCAGTTCTTC.

This clonotype was seen only a few times. The chain has TRBV7-2 and TRBJ2-3; D is tentatively TRBD1 or TRBD2 (5 bases each). CDR3 length: 18 residues. Germline assignment: CDR1 SGHTA and CDR2 FQGNSA. V was cut by 0 bases and J by 14 bases, with 30 bases left in between. In nucleotides, the CDR3 is TGTGCCAGCAGCTTAGCGGTGACGGGGCTTGTGAGGCACAGATACGCGTATTTT. Residues: CASSLAVTGLVRHRYAYF. The whole variable domain, filled in from reference TRBV7-2 and TRBJ2-3, reads GAGVSQSPSNKVTEKGKDVELRCDPISGHTALYWYRQSLGQGLEFLIYFQGNSAPDKSGLPSDRFSAERTGGSVSTLTIQRTQQEDSAVYLCASSLAVTGLVRHRYAYFGPGTRLTVL.

This rearrangement joins TRBV20-1 to TRBJ2-7, with a tentative D call TRBD2 (5 bases). V dropped 5 bases and J dropped 2 bases, with 22 bases sitting between them. The CDR3 is 16 residues long. Germline lookup yields CDR1 DFQATT and CDR2 SNEGSKA (reference sequence). The chain's CDR3 is CSALRGRAPTPYEQYF. Here the CDR3 DNA reads TGCAGTGCTCTCCGAGGGCGGGCCCCAACCCCCTACGAGCAGTACTTC.

The chain combines TRBV6-2 or TRBV6-3 with TRBJ2-1, with D maybe TRBD1 (5 bases). The J call may be faulty, since TRBJ2-7 better matches the DNA end. The CDR3 has 14 amino acids. Germline CDR1 is MNHEY and CDR2 is SVGEGT. The CDR3 loop is CASSPFATQGEQYF. The CDR3 region has the DNA TGTGCCAGCAGCCCATTCGCGACCCAGGGCGAGCAGTACTTC.

This clonotype occurred a few times. The V and J genes are TRBV29-1 and TRBJ1-2; D gene uncertain. The CDR3 sequence is 13 residues long. The germline gives CDR1 SQVTM, CDR2 ANQGSEA. The V gene lost 3 bases and the J gene lost 3 bases, with 11 bases spanning the gap. Here the CDR3 reads CSVEDGPDYGYTF. The CDR3 DNA is TGCAGCGTTGAGGACGGCCCGGACTATGGCTACACCTTC. Full variable domain (remainder filled in from reference TRBV29-1 and TRBJ1-2): SAVISQKPSRDICQRGTSLTIQCQVDSQVTMMFWYRQQPGQSLTLIATANQGSEATYESGFVIDKFPISRPNLTFSTLTVSNMSPEDSSIYLCSVEDGPDYGYTFGSGTRLTVV.

The chain joins TRBV29-1 to TRBJ2-7; TRBD2 agrees at 10 bases. This CDR3 is built from 13 residues. V lost 7 bases to trimming and J lost 4 bases; unmatched junction nucleotides: 7. CDR1 SQVTM and CDR2 ANQGSEA come from the germline V gene. CDR3 protein: CSASWTSGYEQYF. The CDR3 bases are TGCAGCGCCTCGTGGACTAGCGGTTACGAGCAGTACTTC.

This clonotype has just a few counts. This chain connects TRBV6-2 or TRBV6-3 to TRBJ1-2; D is undetermined. The germline V gene encodes CDR1 MNHEY and CDR2 SVGEGT. The CDR3 spans 11 residues. V gave up 5 bases and J gave up 8 bases, with 9 bases separating them. The CDR3 loop is CASSLPPGYTF. CDR3 DNA: TGTGCCAGCAGTCTCCCCCCCGGCTACACCTTC.

In this sample, this clonotype turned up a few times. The rearrangement links TRBV7-3 to TRBJ2-1; D uncertain. Trimming cost V 1 base and J 5 bases, with 6 bases left between them. The CDR3 runs to 13 residues. Germline assignment: CDR1 SGHTA and CDR2 FQGTGA. For the CDR3, the DNA is TGTGCCAGCAGCTTAATCCGAAACAATGAGCAGTTCTTC. It encodes CASSLIRNNEQFF.

Here the CDR3 reads CASSRKRASYNEQYF. CDR3 sequence (DNA): TGTGCCAGCAGCCGAAAGCGAGCTTCCTACAATGAGCAGTACTTC. The chain recombines TRBV12-3 or TRBV12-4 with TRBJ2-1, with D uncertain. The assigned J gene may be wrong: the sequence end matches TRBJ2-7 better. The CDR3 runs to 15 residues.

The chain has TRBV12-3 or TRBV12-4 and TRBJ2-1, with unresolved D. The V end lost 4 bases, the J end lost 10 bases, and 11 bases lay between the germline ends. This CDR3 contains 12 residues. CDR3 nucleotide sequence: TGTGCCAGCAGTTCCATGGGTGGGGAGCAGTTCTTC. Its protein product is CASSSMGGEQFF.

V is TRBV7-9 and J is TRBJ2-7, with 7 bases fitting TRBD1. V trimming: 3 bases; J trimming: 3 bases; junction bases outside the gene matches: 11. Germline CDR1 SEHNR, CDR2 FQNEAQ (reference sequence). The CDR3 has 16 amino acids. The DNA of the CDR3 is TGTGCCAGCAGCTTGGTGAACCCCGGGACAGTCTACGAGCAGTACTTC. It encodes CASSLVNPGTVYEQYF.

This clonotype came up a few times. The V gene is TRBV5-1, the J gene TRBJ2-4; D not resolved. Between the trimmed V and J ends, which lost 0 bases and 3 bases, there was a span of 4 bases. CDR3 length: 13 amino acids. Looked up from germline, CDR1 is SGHRS and CDR2 is YFSETQ. CDR3 nucleotides: TGCGCCAGCAGCTTGGGGGACAAAAACATTCAGTACTTC. This sequence encodes CASSLGDKNIQYF.

This clonotype occurred a few times. The chain uses TRBV3-1 and TRBJ2-1, with 8 bases that match TRBD2. V lost 4 bases and J lost 9; bases outside the gene matches: 11. Germline V gene sequence: CDR1 LGHDT, CDR2 YNNKEL (reference sequence). The CDR3 extends over 15 amino acids. CDR3 sequence: CASSPLSGSSSEQFF. DNA for the CDR3: TGTGCCAGCAGCCCCTTAAGCGGGAGCTCTAGTGAGCAGTTCTTC.

The chain employs TRBV5-4 and TRBJ1-5; TRBD1 agrees at 7 bases. This CDR3 comprises 19 residues. Germline loops: CDR1 SGHNT, CDR2 YYREEE (reference sequence). The ends lost 4 bases at V and 3 bases at J; junction bases unmatched: 19. The CDR3 region is CASSMDTTGASSNNQPQHF. Here the CDR3 DNA reads TGTGCCAGCAGCATGGACACCACAGGGGCTAGTAGTAACAATCAGCCCCAGCATTTT.

Points on this clonotype: Its ends do not fully match the called genes, so a read error is possible. CDR3 loop: CASSSRASGTVRREQYF. In nucleotides, the CDR3 is TGTGCCAGCAGTTCACGCGCCTCAGGGACGGTTCGACGCGAGCAGTATTTC. The V and J genes are TRBV12-3 or TRBV12-4 and TRBJ2-7, with D tentatively TRBD1 or TRBD2 (5 bases each). There are 17 residues in the CDR3.

The V call is TRBV6-6, the J call TRBJ2-7; no definite D call. Germline V gene data show CDR1 as MNHNY and CDR2 as SVGAGI (reference sequence). This CDR3 has 16 residues. Trimming pared 0 bases from V and 0 bases from J, leaving 12 bases between. The CDR3 sequence is CASSYSRSSSSYEQYF. As DNA, the CDR3 is TGTGCCAGCAGTTACTCGCGTAGCAGTAGCTCCTACGAGCAGTACTTC.

The V and J genes are TRBV21-1 and TRBJ2-4; the D call TRBD1 from the table was never checked on the DNA. TRBV21-1 is given as a pseudogene. This CDR3 has 16 residues. The CDR3 loop is CASSKERLQGKGEQYF. As DNA, the CDR3 is TGTGCCAGCAGCAAAGAACGGTTACAGGGGAAGGGGGAGCAGTACTTC.

As for this clonotype: This may be a read error, as it is one base from a much larger clone. The chain carries TRBV7-8 and TRBJ2-7, with unresolved D. The CDR3 runs to 14 residues. Germline loops: CDR1 SGHVS, CDR2 FQNEAQ. CDR3 sequence reads: CACSPAPDEYEQYF. As DNA, the CDR3 is TGTGCCTGCAGCCCCGCCCCGGACGAGTACGAGCAGTACTTC.

The chain couples TRBV9 to TRBJ1-3; TRBD1 agrees at 7 bases. Germline V gives CDR1 SGDLS, CDR2 YYNGEE. The CDR3 is 16 residues long. V lost 4 bases and J lost 0; bases outside the gene matches: 7. CDR3 sequence reads: CASSPPTGISGNTIYF. The DNA for the CDR3 is TGTGCCAGCAGCCCCCCGACAGGGATCTCTGGAAACACCATATATTTT.